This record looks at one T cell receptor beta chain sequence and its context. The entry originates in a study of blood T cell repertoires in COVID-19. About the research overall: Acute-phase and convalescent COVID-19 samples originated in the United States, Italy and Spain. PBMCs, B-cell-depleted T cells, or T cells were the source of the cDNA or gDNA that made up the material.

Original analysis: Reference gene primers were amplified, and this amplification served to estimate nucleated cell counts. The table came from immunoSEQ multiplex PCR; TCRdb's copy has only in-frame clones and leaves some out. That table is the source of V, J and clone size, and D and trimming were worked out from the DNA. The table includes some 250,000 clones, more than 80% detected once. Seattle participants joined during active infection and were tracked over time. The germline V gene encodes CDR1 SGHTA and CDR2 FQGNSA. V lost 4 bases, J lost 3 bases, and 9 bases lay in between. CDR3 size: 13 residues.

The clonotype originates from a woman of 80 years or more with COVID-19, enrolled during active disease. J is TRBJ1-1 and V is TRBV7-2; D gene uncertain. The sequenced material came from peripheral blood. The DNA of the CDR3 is TGTGCCAGCAGCTCCACGGTCTACACTGAAGCTTTCTTT. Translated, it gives CASSSTVYTEAFF.